The present T cell receptor (beta chain) was sequenced within a study of PD-1 blockade in classical Hodgkin lymphoma. Study-wide results and caveats: Reported baseline diversity: healthy donors highest, relapsed/refractory patients lowest. Repertoire difference causes, possibly disease activity or prior therapy, remain undefined.

Losses at the gene ends were 1 base for V and 0 bases for J; bases not matched to a gene: 17. The germline CDR1 and CDR2 sequences are LGHNA and YSLEER. The CDR3 runs to 22 residues. Noted time point: newly diagnosed, previously untreated cHL patient sample. Magnetic negative selection of thawed PBMCs yielded the CD8+ T cells. Some clones are missing from TCRdb's copy, which holds only in-frame ones; the method was immunoSEQ multiplex PCR. The sample has approximately 9,300 clones; under 90% are singletons. Turning to this clone: The antigen is undetermined.

The source material was CD8+ T cells from blood. The chain joins TRBV4-3 to TRBJ1-6; TRBD1 matches at 8 bases. This receptor was taken from a human donor with classical Hodgkin lymphoma. The CDR3: CASSQVTSTGEISYSYNSPLHF. The CDR3 nucleotides are TGCGCCAGCAGCCAAGTGACCTCGACAGGGGAAATCTCTTACTCCTATAATTCACCCCTCCACTTT.